Here is one T cell receptor (beta chain) with its context. The antigen is unknown. The data derive from a study of cytomegalovirus exposure and HLA in healthy donors. Findings and limits, study-wide: Follow-up analysis found HLA locus-dependent TCR association rates, highest for DRB1 and lowest for HLA-C. Cytomegalovirus status was reportedly diagnosed by the classifier with high sensitivity and specificity. The authors confirmed in vitro that three CMV-associated chains were specific for CMV antigens.

The germline V gene has CDR1 MGHRA and CDR2 YSYEKL. The germline V and J ends were trimmed by 1 base and 5 bases, with 16 bases remaining between them. This CDR3 contains 16 residues. Primers for the PCR totalled 60 Vbeta and 13 Jbeta. Clones were read by immunoSEQ multiplex PCR, and TCRdb kept only the in-frame ones, dropping some. Of 81,000 or so clones in the sample, 70% to 75% were seen once. The chain is built from TRBV4-1 and TRBJ2-3; no clear D gene. The TCR comes from a man aged 60 to 75 in good health and CMV-seronegative. Source material: PBMCs. For the CDR3, the DNA is TGCGCCAGCAGCCAAGCCTATCGCGGAACGGGAGATACGCAGTATTTT. This gives the protein CASSQAYRGTGDTQYF.